This T cell receptor (beta chain) is drawn from a study of blood T cell repertoires in COVID-19. Study-wide background: There were acute and convalescent COVID-19 samples, and they came from the United States, Italy and Spain.

The CDR3 consists of 17 residues. V dropped 4 bases and J dropped 5 bases, with 24 bases sitting between them. Germline-derived CDR1 and CDR2 are MGHRA and YSYEKL. Only in-frame clones appear in the TCRdb table, and some are missing; sequencing was by immunoSEQ multiplex PCR. The table includes under 100,000 clones, under 80% detected once. This chain uses TRBV4-1 with TRBJ2-7; tentative D call: TRBD1 (5 bases). The specimen was peripheral blood. The clonotype was recovered from an elderly woman with active or convalescent COVID-19. CDR3 sequence reads: CASSPSIQGANGDEQYF. CDR3 in DNA: TGCGCCAGCAGCCCGTCGATCCAGGGTGCGAACGGAGACGAGCAGTACTTC.